This T cell receptor beta chain was retrieved from a study of blood T cell repertoires in COVID-19. The wider study: Material from acute and convalescent COVID-19 was sourced from the United States, Italy and Spain. Sample material is recorded as cDNA or gDNA derived from T cells, B-cell-depleted T cells, or PBMCs.

Original processing notes: Cell counts per sample came from amplifying reference gene primers. TCRdb's copy holds only in-frame clones and misses some; the assay was immunoSEQ multiplex PCR. D and trimming come from the DNA, and the V and J calls and clone size come from that table. Of about 250,000 clones detected, about 87% appear once; the ten largest clones hold roughly 6.8%. Trimming took 1 base from V and 0 from J; bases not matched to a gene: 2. Germline values: CDR1 MNHEY, CDR2 SVGEGT. The CDR3 has 15 residues. The sample consisted of peripheral blood. The source is a woman aged 25 to 39 with COVID-19, enrolled during active disease. The gene calls are TRBV6-2 or TRBV6-3 and TRBJ1-2, with 7 bases that match TRBD1. The CDR3 loop reads CASSYWDSSNYGYTF. The CDR3 bases are TGTGCCAGCAGTTACTGGGACAGCTCTAACTATGGCTACACCTTC.